The subject of this entry is one TCR beta chain. What it binds is unknown. These data belong to a study of graft-versus-host responses after intestinal transplantation. Background on the study: Grafts were multivisceral, liver-intestinal, or isolated intestinal.

Trimming at V came to 6 bases and at J to 8 bases, leaving 8 bases not matched to a gene. The CDR3 loop spans 13 amino acids. Germline V gene lookup returns CDR1 SGHTA and CDR2 FQGTGA. Study findings and constraints: Early after transplant, HvG declines were associated with peak levels of circulating GvH clones. Recipient marrow showed GvH clones, some seen first in ileum or blood.

Assay used: immunoSEQ multiplex PCR; TCRdb lists only in-frame clones, some missing. The sample includes roughly 90,000 clones, around 89% seen only once; the top ten take 0.28%. The V and J genes are TRBV7-3 and TRBJ1-2, with 8 bases that match TRBD1. The receptor was derived from a human donor who was the organ donor for an intestinal transplant. Material: unstimulated CD4+ T cells sorted from spleen or lymph node cells, obtained before transplant. The CDR3 sequence: CASSKKTGDGYTF. In nucleotides, the CDR3 is TGTGCCAGCAGTAAAAAGACAGGGGACGGCTACACCTTC.